The 31 T cell receptor beta chains presented below share a single source sample, sequenced in a study of cytomegalovirus exposure and HLA in healthy donors. PCR employed 60 Vbeta and 13 Jbeta primers. TCRdb's table, derived via immunoSEQ multiplex PCR, lists solely in-frame clones and lacks some. The profile covers around 160,000 clones, with 80% to 85% appearing a single time and around 4.1% taken by the ten largest. Sequencing was carried out using PBMCs. The receptors derive from a middle-aged man in good health and CMV-seropositive.

The chain employs TRBV10-2 and TRBJ2-2, with 15 bases that match TRBD2. Germline V gene data show CDR1 as WSHSY and CDR2 as SAAADI. Trimming took 3 bases from V and 7 from J; bases not matched to a gene: 9. The CDR3 has 18 residues. The CDR3 DNA sequence: TGCGCCAGCAGTGACTGGACTAGCGGGAGGGCTGTTCGCGGGGAGCTGTTTTTT. Translated, it gives CASSDWTSGRAVRGELFF.

V gene TRBV11-2 combines with J gene TRBJ2-3; D gene ambiguous. The CDR3 is 14 residues long. V lost 5 bases, J lost 3 bases, and 12 bases lay in between. Per germline, CDR1 SGHAT and CDR2 FQNNGV. The CDR3 reads CASSPRPFTDTQYF. In DNA form, the CDR3 reads TGTGCCAGCAGCCCTAGACCATTTACAGATACGCAGTATTTT.

V gene TRBV9 combines with J gene TRBJ2-3, with 8 bases that match TRBD2. This CDR3 region has 18 residues. V lost 4 bases and J lost 1; bases outside the gene matches: 14. Germline CDR1 is SGDLS and CDR2 is YYNGEE. The CDR3 DNA sequence: TGTGCCAGCAGCAAAACCCCTCGAGCGGGAGATGGCACAGATACGCAGTATTTT. This codes for CASSKTPRAGDGTDTQYF.

This chain connects TRBV9 to TRBJ2-1; D gene ambiguous. The CDR3 is 13 amino acids. The germline V gene has CDR1 SGDLS and CDR2 YYNGEE. Deletions cut 4 bases from V and 4 bases from J, with 9 bases between. This CDR3 reads CASSSPNYNEQFF. In nucleotides, the CDR3 is TGTGCCAGCAGCTCCCCTAATTACAATGAGCAGTTCTTC.

This chain connects TRBV28 to TRBJ1-1; 8 bases align to TRBD1. Per the germline V gene, CDR1 is MDHEN and CDR2 is SYDVKM. The CDR3 covers 13 residues. The trim removed 6 bases at V and 8 bases at J, leaving 8 bases unmatched. CDR3 region: CASSSRGLREAFF. The CDR3 DNA reads as TGTGCCAGCAGCTCCAGGGGGCTTAGGGAAGCTTTCTTT.

J is TRBJ1-3 and V is TRBV28, with 8 bases that match TRBD1. This CDR3 spans 15 amino acids. Germline CDR1 and CDR2: MDHEN and SYDVKM. The V gene end was trimmed by 6 bases and the J gene end by 2 bases; junction bases not matched to a gene: 6. CDR3 bases: TGTGCCAGCAGCCACAGGGGGGTTACTGGAAACACCATATATTTT. Protein sequence: CASSHRGVTGNTIYF.

The chain combines TRBV6-4 with TRBJ2-7; 7 bases align to TRBD1. Germline CDR1 reads MRHNA; CDR2 reads SNTAGT. The CDR3 loop spans 16 amino acids. The J segment lost 1 base and the V segment lost 6 bases, leaving 12 bases of the junction unmatched. CDR3 in DNA: TGTGCCAGCAGGGATACCGACAGGGACAGATCCTACGAGCAGTACTTC. This translates into CASRDTDRDRSYEQYF.

A single count supports this clone. The chain joins TRBV5-1 to TRBJ2-7; 9 nucleotides match TRBD1. This CDR3 spans 15 amino acids. V lost 4 bases, J lost 6 bases, and 11 bases stayed unmatched. Germline V gene data show CDR1 as SGHRS and CDR2 as YFSETQ. This CDR3 is CASSELPGTGSEQYF. The CDR3 coding sequence is TGCGCCAGCAGCGAGCTCCCCGGGACAGGGTCCGAGCAGTACTTC.

This sequence joins TRBV7-2 and TRBJ2-7; D uncertain. Trimming shortened V by 1 base and J by 0 bases, and 7 bases separated the two germline ends. CDR1 SGHTA and CDR2 FQGNSA come from the germline V gene. This CDR3 spans 14 amino acids. The CDR3 loop is CASSLVVSSYEQYF. The DNA of the CDR3 is TGTGCCAGCAGCTTAGTTGTCAGCTCCTACGAGCAGTACTTC.

The chain uses TRBV21-1 and TRBJ2-5; TRBD2, the D gene given by the table, was not confirmed from the DNA. TRBV21-1 is listed as a pseudogene. The CDR3 is made up of 18 amino acids. The CDR3 sequence is CASSKGVGGLREQETQYF. The DNA for the CDR3 is TGTGCCAGCAGCAAAGGAGTGGGGGGGCTTCGGGAACAAGAGACCCAGTACTTC.

This sequence joins TRBV5-1 and TRBJ2-5, with a tentative D call TRBD2 (6 bases). Trimming pared 1 base from V and 7 bases from J, leaving 11 bases between. This CDR3 is 13 amino acids long. From germline, CDR1 is SGHRS and CDR2 YFSETQ. The CDR3, as DNA: TGCGCCAGCAGCTTGCCTAGCGAGGGGACCCAGTACTTC. Its protein is CASSLPSEGTQYF.

The V and J genes are TRBV29-1 and TRBJ1-2; the D gene is possibly TRBD1 (5 bases). The CDR3 is 14 residues long. V lost 6 bases and J 5 bases, leaving 19 bases between the germline ends. The germline gives CDR1 SQVTM, CDR2 ANQGSEA. CDR3 sequence (DNA): TGCAGCGTGACCCCCTCGGCGGGGCCGTATGGCTACACCTTC. Translating gives CSVTPSAGPYGYTF.

This clone occurred once. The rearrangement links TRBV7-9 to TRBJ1-6, with 9 bases matching TRBD1. Germline CDR1 reads SEHNR; CDR2 reads FQNEAQ (reference sequence). The CDR3 covers 16 residues. V trimming: 2 bases; J trimming: 7 bases; junction bases outside the gene matches: 6. This CDR3 reads CASSLIPGQGNSPLHF. In DNA, the CDR3 is TGTGCCAGCAGCTTAATTCCGGGACAGGGAAATTCACCCCTCCACTTT.

This clone was found once. This chain uses TRBV7-9 with TRBJ2-1, with 10 positions matching TRBD2. This CDR3 spans 16 amino acids. J gave up 5 bases and V 7 bases, and 11 bases lay outside the gene matches. CDR1 is SEHNR and CDR2 is FQNEAQ in the germline V gene (reference sequence). The CDR3 loop is CASTPRGLAIHNEQFF. DNA for the CDR3: TGTGCCAGCACCCCCCGGGGACTAGCGATCCACAATGAGCAGTTCTTC.

The chain has TRBV10-3 and TRBJ2-6, with 10 bases aligning to TRBD1. The CDR3 totals 16 residues. Per germline, CDR1 ENHRY and CDR2 SYGVKD. With 6 bases clipped from V and 4 bases from J, the junction kept 6 bases outside the gene matches. CDR3 sequence: CAIRPTGGSGANVLTF. The CDR3 bases are TGTGCCATCAGACCGACAGGGGGCAGCGGGGCCAACGTCCTGACTTTC.

This clone has only one observation. The chain links TRBV19 to TRBJ1-2; D might be TRBD1 (5 bases). V was clipped by 8 bases and J by 7 bases, with 17 bases between them. Germline CDR1 and CDR2: LNHDA and SQIVND (reference sequence). The CDR3 is made up of 13 amino acids. This CDR3 reads CASALGGTCGYTF. CDR3 coding DNA: TGTGCCAGTGCTCTGGGAGGGACCTGTGGCTACACCTTC. The whole variable domain, filled in from reference TRBV19 and TRBJ1-2, reads DGGITQSPKYLFRKEGQNVTLSCEQNLNHDAMYWYRQDPGQGLRLIYYSQIVNDFQKGDIAEGYSVSREKKESFPLTVTSAQKNPTAFYLCASALGGTCGYTFGSGTRLTVV.

The gene calls are TRBV5-3 and TRBJ2-3, with D perhaps matching TRBD1 (6 bases). TRBV5-3 is sorted into the ORF group, with uncertain function. This CDR3 has 18 residues. V was cut by 0 bases and J by 5 bases, with 22 bases left in between. The CDR3 region is CARSLAGTSLLAKDTQYF. CDR3 nucleotides: TGTGCCAGAAGCTTGGCAGGGACATCCCTTCTCGCGAAAGATACGCAGTATTTT.

This clone was observed a single time. The chain employs TRBV4-1 and TRBJ2-7; D uncertain. Germline V gives CDR1 MGHRA, CDR2 YSYEKL. The germline V and J ends were trimmed by 5 bases and 0 bases, with 14 bases remaining between them. The CDR3 is made up of 15 amino acids. This CDR3 reads CASSWQAGSSYEQYF. As DNA, the CDR3 is TGCGCCAGCAGCTGGCAGGCAGGTAGCTCCTACGAGCAGTACTTC.

About this clone: The sample carries other DNA sequences with the same CDR3. The genes are TRBV6-5 and TRBJ2-7, with 11 bases that match TRBD2. Germline loops: CDR1 MNHEY, CDR2 SVGAGI. CDR3 length: 12 amino acids. Germline trimming cut 11 bases from V and 3 bases from J; bases unmatched to any gene: 3. This CDR3 is CAGTSGFYEQYF. The CDR3 DNA reads as TGTGCCGGGACTAGCGGTTTCTACGAGCAGTACTTC.

The gene calls are TRBV27 and TRBJ2-5; 10 bases fit TRBD1. V dropped 0 bases and J dropped 3; count of bases not matched to a gene: 4. In germline, CDR1 is MNHEY, CDR2 SMNVEV (reference sequence). The CDR3 has 16 residues. The DNA for the CDR3 is TGTGCCAGCAGTTTATCCATCGGGACAGGGGAAGAGACCCAGTACTTC. Its translation is CASSLSIGTGEETQYF.

This sequence joins TRBV30 and TRBJ2-4, with 8 positions matching TRBD1. V dropped 0 bases and J dropped 8; count of bases not matched to a gene: 0. The CDR3 covers 12 residues. Germline V lookup: CDR1 GTSNPN, CDR2 SVGIG (reference sequence). CDR3 sequence: CAWSVQGDIQYF. The CDR3 coding sequence is TGTGCCTGGAGTGTACAGGGGGACATTCAGTACTTC.

The rearrangement links TRBV7-2 to TRBJ2-7; tentatively, D is TRBD1 (5 bases). Germline V gene sequence: CDR1 SGHTA, CDR2 FQGNSA. The CDR3 length is 14 residues. Trimming took off 7 bases at V and 1 base at J, with 14 bases between the two ends. CDR3 in amino acids: CASTRKGKSYEQYF. The CDR3 nucleotides read TGTGCCAGCACCCGGAAGGGGAAATCCTACGAGCAGTACTTC. Full variable domain (remainder filled in from reference TRBV7-2 and TRBJ2-7): GAGVSQSPSNKVTEKGKDVELRCDPISGHTALYWYRQSLGQGLEFLIYFQGNSAPDKSGLPSDRFSAERTGGSVSTLTIQRTQQEDSAVYLCASTRKGKSYEQYFGPGTRLTVT.

This clone appeared once. The chain has TRBV6-6 and TRBJ2-6, with 7 bases aligning to TRBD1. V shed 6 bases and J 0 bases; nucleotides not matched to a gene: 5. This CDR3 is 16 amino acids long. The germline V gene encodes CDR1 MNHNY and CDR2 SVGAGI (reference sequence). CDR3 in DNA: TGTGCCAGCAGCTTGGGACAGACCTCTGGGGCCAACGTCCTGACTTTC. Translation gives CASSLGQTSGANVLTF.

The chain is built from TRBV28 and TRBJ1-4; a possible D gene is TRBD1 (5 bases). The CDR3 is 14 residues long. V dropped 3 bases and J dropped 3 bases, with 8 bases sitting between them. CDR1 is MDHEN, CDR2 SYDVKM, per germline. CDR3 sequence: CASSFRDPNEKLFF. As DNA, the CDR3 is TGTGCCAGCAGTTTCAGGGATCCTAATGAAAAACTGTTTTTT.

The CDR3 nucleotides are TGCGCCAGCAGCTTTGTAACTAGCGGGAGGGCCAATGAGCAGTTCTTC. Translation gives CASSFVTSGRANEQFF. The rearrangement links TRBV5-1 to TRBJ2-1; 13 positions match TRBD2. The CDR3 covers 16 residues. Per the germline V gene, CDR1 is SGHRS and CDR2 is YFSETQ. The ends lost 2 bases at V and 6 bases at J; junction bases unmatched: 5. Combining the CDR3 with reference TRBV5-1 and TRBJ2-1 gives the whole variable domain KAGVTQTPRYLIKTRGQQVTLSCSPISGHRSVSWYQQTPGQGLQFLFEYFSETQRNKGNFPGRFSGRQFSNSRSEMNVSTLELGDSALYLCASSFVTSGRANEQFFGPGTRLTVL.

The chain links TRBV7-2 to TRBJ1-5, with 7 bases fitting TRBD1. CDR3 length: 15 residues. Trimming at V came to 1 base and at J to 3 bases, leaving 3 bases not matched to a gene. Germline-derived CDR1 and CDR2 are SGHTA and FQGNSA. For the CDR3, the DNA is TGTGCCAGCAGCTTAGAGGAGGGGGCCAATCAGCCCCAGCATTTT. Translating it yields CASSLEEGANQPQHF.

V gene TRBV4-2 combines with J gene TRBJ2-1; 11 nucleotides match TRBD1. In germline, CDR1 is LGHNA, CDR2 YNFKEQ. The V gene end was trimmed by 2 bases and the J gene end by 9 bases; junction bases not matched to a gene: 9. This CDR3 comprises 16 residues. The chain's CDR3 is CASSQPRTGGGVEQFF. The CDR3 DNA sequence: TGTGCCAGCAGCCAACCCCGGACAGGGGGCGGGGTTGAGCAGTTCTTC.

CDR3 loop: CASSLDGGLEAFF. The CDR3 nucleotides are TGTGCCAGCAGCTTAGATGGGGGCCTTGAAGCTTTCTTT. V usage is TRBV11-2 and J usage is TRBJ1-1, with D maybe TRBD1 (6 bases). The CDR3 extends over 13 amino acids. Germline loops: CDR1 SGHAT, CDR2 FQNNGV. V shed 0 bases and J shed 7 bases, with 9 bases lying between them. The full variable domain, its missing parts supplied by reference TRBV11-2 and TRBJ1-1, is EAGVAQSPRYKIIEKRQSVAFWCNPISGHATLYWYQQILGQGPKLLIQFQNNGVVDDSQLPKDRFSAERLKGVDSTLKIQPAKLEDSAVYLCASSLDGGLEAFFGQGTRLTVV.

V usage is TRBV30 and J usage is TRBJ2-3, with a weak D call TRBD2 (5 bases). V was trimmed by 5 bases and J by 0 bases, leaving 15 bases between them. Germline V gives CDR1 GTSNPN, CDR2 SVGIG (reference sequence). The CDR3 spans 15 residues. The CDR3 DNA sequence: TGTGCCTGGGGGCGGGCCTCAACCAGCACAGATACGCAGTATTTT. Protein product: CAWGRASTSTDTQYF.

V and J are TRBV2 and TRBJ1-4, with D tentatively TRBD1 (5 bases). V was pared by 3 bases and J by 2 bases, with 10 bases between. CDR3 length: 15 amino acids. Germline CDR1 SNHLY, CDR2 FYNNEI. Here the CDR3 DNA reads TGTGCCAGCAGTGAGGGGCAGGGCACTAATGAAAAACTGTTTTTT. Its translation is CASSEGQGTNEKLFF.

The gene calls are TRBV30 and TRBJ1-3; D may be TRBD1 (5 bases). V dropped 0 bases and J dropped 4 bases, with 10 bases sitting between them. CDR3 length: 14 residues. Germline V gives CDR1 GTSNPN, CDR2 SVGIG (reference sequence). The CDR3 protein is CAWSVQAWGNTIYF. CDR3 bases: TGTGCCTGGAGTGTACAGGCCTGGGGAAACACCATATATTTT.